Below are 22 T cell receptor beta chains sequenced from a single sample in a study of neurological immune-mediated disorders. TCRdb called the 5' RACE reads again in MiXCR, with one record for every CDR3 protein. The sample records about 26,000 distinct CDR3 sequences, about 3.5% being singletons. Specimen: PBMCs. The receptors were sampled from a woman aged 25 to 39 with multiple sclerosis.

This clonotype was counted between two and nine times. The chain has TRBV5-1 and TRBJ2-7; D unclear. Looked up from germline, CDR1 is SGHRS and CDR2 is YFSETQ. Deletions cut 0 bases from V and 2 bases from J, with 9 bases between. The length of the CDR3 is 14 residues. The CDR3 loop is CASSLAAGPYEQYF. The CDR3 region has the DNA TGCGCCAGCAGCTTGGCCGCCGGGCCCTACGAGCAGTACTTC.

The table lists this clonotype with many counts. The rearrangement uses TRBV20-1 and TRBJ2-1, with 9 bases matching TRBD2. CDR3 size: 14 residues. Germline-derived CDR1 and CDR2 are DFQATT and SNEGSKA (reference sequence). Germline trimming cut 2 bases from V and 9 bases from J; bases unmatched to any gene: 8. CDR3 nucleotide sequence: TGCAGTGCTAGAAGCGGGAGGACTTTCTTTGAGCAGTTCTTC. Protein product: CSARSGRTFFEQFF.

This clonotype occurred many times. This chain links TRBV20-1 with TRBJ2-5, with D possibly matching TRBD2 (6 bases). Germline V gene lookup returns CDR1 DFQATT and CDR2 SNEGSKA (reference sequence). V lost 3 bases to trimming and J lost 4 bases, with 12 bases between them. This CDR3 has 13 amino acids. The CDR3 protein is CSARSGVGETQYF. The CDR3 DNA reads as TGCAGTGCTAGGTCGGGGGTTGGAGAGACCCAGTACTTC.

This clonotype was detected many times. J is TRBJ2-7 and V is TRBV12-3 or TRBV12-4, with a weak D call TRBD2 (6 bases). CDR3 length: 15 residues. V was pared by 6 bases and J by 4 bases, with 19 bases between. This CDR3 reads CASSPGGRSAYEQYF. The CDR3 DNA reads TGTGCCAGCAGCCCCGGGGGACGAAGCGCTTACGAGCAGTACTTC.

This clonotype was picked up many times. CDR3 region: CASSLRGMNTEAFF. CDR3 in DNA: TGTGCCAGCAGCCTCAGGGGCATGAACACTGAAGCTTTCTTT. This chain connects TRBV7-9 to TRBJ1-1, with D tentatively TRBD1 (6 bases). CDR3 length: 14 amino acids. Per the germline V gene, CDR1 is SEHNR and CDR2 is FQNEAQ (reference sequence). Trimming removed 5 bases from V and 0 bases from J, with 10 bases in between. Variable domain in full (rest from reference TRBV7-9 and TRBJ1-1): DTGVSQNPRHKITKRGQNVTFRCDPISEHNRLYWYRQTLGQGPEFLTYFQNEAQLEKSRLLSDRFSAERPKGSFSTLEIQRTEQGDSAMYLCASSLRGMNTEAFFGQGTRLTVV.

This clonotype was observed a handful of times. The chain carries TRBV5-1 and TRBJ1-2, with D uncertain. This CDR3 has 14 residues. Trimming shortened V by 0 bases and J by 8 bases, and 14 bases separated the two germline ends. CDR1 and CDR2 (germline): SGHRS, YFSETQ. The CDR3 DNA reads TGCGCCAGCAGCTTGGGGGAAAACTATCAAGGCTACACCTTC. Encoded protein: CASSLGENYQGYTF.

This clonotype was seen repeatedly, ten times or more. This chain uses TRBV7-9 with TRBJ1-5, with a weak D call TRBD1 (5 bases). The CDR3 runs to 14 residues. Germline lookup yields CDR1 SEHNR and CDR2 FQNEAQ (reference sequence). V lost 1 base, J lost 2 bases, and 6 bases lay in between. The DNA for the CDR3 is TGTGCCAGCAGCTTAGGAGGGGGCAATCAGCCCCAGCATTTT. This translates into CASSLGGGNQPQHF.

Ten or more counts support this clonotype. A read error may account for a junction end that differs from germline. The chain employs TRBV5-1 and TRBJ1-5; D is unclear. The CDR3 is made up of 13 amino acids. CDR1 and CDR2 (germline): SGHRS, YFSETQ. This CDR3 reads CASSLGGDQPQNF. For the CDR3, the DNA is TGCGCCAGCAGCTTGGGAGGTGATCAGCCCCAGAATTTT.

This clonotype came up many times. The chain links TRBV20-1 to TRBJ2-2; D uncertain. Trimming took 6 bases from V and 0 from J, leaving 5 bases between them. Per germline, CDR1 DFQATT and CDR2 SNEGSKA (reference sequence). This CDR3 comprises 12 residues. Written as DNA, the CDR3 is TGCAGTGCCCGACCGAACACCGGGGAGCTGTTTTTT. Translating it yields CSARPNTGELFF.

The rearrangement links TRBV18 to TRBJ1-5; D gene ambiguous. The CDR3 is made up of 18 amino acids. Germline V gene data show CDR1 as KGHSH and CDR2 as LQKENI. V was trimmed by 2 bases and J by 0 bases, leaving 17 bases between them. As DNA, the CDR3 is TGTGCCAGCTCACCATGGGCAGGTCCCAATTATAGCAATCAGCCCCAGCATTTT. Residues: CASSPWAGPNYSNQPQHF.

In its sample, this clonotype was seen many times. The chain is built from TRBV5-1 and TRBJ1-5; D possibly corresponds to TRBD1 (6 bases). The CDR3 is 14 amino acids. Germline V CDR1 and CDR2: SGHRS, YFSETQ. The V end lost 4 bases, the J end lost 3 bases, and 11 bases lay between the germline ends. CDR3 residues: CASSPGGFNQPQHF. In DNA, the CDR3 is TGCGCCAGCAGCCCCGGGGGCTTCAATCAGCCCCAGCATTTT.

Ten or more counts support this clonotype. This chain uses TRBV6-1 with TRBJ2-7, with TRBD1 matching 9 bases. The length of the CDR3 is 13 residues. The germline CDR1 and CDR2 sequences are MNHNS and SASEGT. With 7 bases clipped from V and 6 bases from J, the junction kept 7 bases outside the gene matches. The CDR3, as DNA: TGTGCCAGCAAGGACAGGGGTTATCTCGAGCAGTACTTC. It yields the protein CASKDRGYLEQYF.

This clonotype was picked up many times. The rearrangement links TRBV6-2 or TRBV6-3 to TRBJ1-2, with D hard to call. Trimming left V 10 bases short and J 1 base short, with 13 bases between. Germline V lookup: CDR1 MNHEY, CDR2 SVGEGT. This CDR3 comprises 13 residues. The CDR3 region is CATREDLNYGYTF. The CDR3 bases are TGTGCCACCCGGGAGGACCTTAACTATGGCTACACCTTC.

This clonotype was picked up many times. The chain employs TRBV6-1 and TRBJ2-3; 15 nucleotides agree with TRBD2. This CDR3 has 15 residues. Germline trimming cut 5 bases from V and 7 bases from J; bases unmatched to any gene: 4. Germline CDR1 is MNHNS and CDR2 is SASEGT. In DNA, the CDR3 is TGTGCCAGCAGTCGGACTAGCGGGGGGGCCTATACGCAGTATTTT. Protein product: CASSRTSGGAYTQYF.

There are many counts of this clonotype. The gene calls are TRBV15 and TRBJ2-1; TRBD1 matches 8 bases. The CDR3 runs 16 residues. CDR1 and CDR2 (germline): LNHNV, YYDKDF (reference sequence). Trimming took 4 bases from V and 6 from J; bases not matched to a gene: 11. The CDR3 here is CATSTTDRVYGNEQFF. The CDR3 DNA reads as TGTGCCACCAGCACCACGGACAGGGTTTATGGCAATGAGCAGTTCTTC.

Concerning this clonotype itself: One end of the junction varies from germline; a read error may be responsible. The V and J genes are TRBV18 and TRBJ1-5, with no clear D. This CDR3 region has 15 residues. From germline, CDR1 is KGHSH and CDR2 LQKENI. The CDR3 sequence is CASSLKGGRDQPQNF. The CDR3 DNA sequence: TGTGCCAGCTCCCTAAAGGGAGGGAGGGATCAGCCCCAGAATTTT.

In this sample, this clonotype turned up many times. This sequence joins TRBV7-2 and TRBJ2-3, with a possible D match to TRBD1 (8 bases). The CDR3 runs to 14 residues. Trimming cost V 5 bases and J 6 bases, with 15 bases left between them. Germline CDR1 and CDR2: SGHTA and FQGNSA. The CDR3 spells CASSPGQGGDTQYF. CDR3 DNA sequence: TGTGCCAGCAGCCCTGGACAGGGAGGGGATACGCAGTATTTT.

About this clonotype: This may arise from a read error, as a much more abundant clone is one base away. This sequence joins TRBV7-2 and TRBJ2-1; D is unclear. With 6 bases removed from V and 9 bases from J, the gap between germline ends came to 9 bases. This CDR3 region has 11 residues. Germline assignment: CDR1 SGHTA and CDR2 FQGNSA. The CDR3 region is CASRLLVEQFF. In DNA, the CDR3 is TGTGCCAGCAGATTATTGGTTGAGCAGTTCTTC.

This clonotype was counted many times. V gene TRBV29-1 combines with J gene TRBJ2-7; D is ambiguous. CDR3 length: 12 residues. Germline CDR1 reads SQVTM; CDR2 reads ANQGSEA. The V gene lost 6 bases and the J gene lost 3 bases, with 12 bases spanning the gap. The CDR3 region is CSVILLNYEQYF. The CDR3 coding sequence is TGCAGCGTCATCCTCCTGAACTACGAGCAGTACTTC.

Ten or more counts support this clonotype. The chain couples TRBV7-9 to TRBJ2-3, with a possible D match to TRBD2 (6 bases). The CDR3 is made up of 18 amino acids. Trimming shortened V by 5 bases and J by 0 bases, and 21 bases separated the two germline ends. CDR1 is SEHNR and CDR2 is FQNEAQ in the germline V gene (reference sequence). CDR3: CASSPPRRGPRSTDTQYF. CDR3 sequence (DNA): TGTGCCAGCAGCCCCCCTCGGAGGGGCCCTAGGAGCACAGATACGCAGTATTTT.

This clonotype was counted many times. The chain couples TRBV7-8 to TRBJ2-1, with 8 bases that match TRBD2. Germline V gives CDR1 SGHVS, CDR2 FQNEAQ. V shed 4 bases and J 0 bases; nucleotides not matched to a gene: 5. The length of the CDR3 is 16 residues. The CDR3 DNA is TGTGCCAGCAGCTCGTTAGCGGGGTCCTCCTACAATGAGCAGTTCTTC. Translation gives CASSSLAGSSYNEQFF.

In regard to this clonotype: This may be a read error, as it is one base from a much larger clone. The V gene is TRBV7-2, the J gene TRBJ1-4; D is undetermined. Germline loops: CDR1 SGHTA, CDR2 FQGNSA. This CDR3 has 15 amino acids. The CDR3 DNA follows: TGTGCCAGCAGCCTGGTATCAACGGCTAATGACAAACTGTTTTTT. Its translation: CASSLVSTANDKLFF.